This T cell receptor (beta chain) was profiled in a study of blood T cells in healthy people across ages. For the second PCR, which ran for about 7 to 11 cycles, a sample-barcoded 5' primer and a J-beta primer mix were used. Every cDNA molecule carried a tag from a template-switch adaptor bearing 12 random nucleotides. One entry per CDR3 protein, called by TCRdb with MiXCR from the 5' RACE reads. The sample comprises 800,000 or so distinct CDR3 sequences, about 42% of which are singletons, and 15% to 20% rests with the top ten. The sequence was obtained from a man older than 75 in good health. Input material: blood.

The CDR3 loop reads CASSQALSSATYEQYF. Written as DNA, the CDR3 is TGCGCCAGCAGCCAAGCTCTGTCTAGCGCTACCTACGAGCAGTACTTC. This chain joins TRBV4-1 and TRBJ2-7; D perhaps matches TRBD2 (6 bases). The germline gives CDR1 MGHRA, CDR2 YSYEKL. The ends were cut back, 1 base at V and 2 bases at J, with 15 bases in the middle. The length of the CDR3 is 16 residues.